This TCR beta chain originates from a study of a mutant IDH1 vaccine in newly diagnosed glioma. Study information: Once 4-6 weeks had passed after radiotherapy alone, vaccination started, or it started with temozolomide cycles.

Measured with immunoSEQ multiplex PCR; TCRdb has only the in-frame clones, and not every one. The sample records about 13,000 clones, 70% to 80% being singletons. Study outcomes and limitations: Of the patients, around 93% had vaccine-induced immune responses.

Of note for this clone: Its antigen remains unidentified.

Indicated time point: week 47, end of study. What each vaccine dose contained was 300 ug of mutant IDH1 20-mer peptide, accompanied by topical imiquimod. Germline CDR1 and CDR2: LNHNV and YYDKDF (reference sequence). Trimming cost V 1 base and J 8 bases, with 24 bases left between them. There are 18 residues in the CDR3. The chain links TRBV15 to TRBJ1-5; a possible D gene is TRBD1 (6 bases). The sample in question was PBMCs, obtained from a glioma patient whose treatment included an IDH1 peptide vaccine. This clonotype was sampled from a woman between 35 and 50 years old with glioma. This CDR3 is CATSRGAGRGVAFEPQHF. The CDR3 DNA reads as TGTGCCACCAGCAGAGGGGCCGGCAGGGGAGTTGCTTTCGAGCCCCAGCATTTT.